The 29 T cell receptor beta chains given below trace back to one sample, sequenced in a study of T cell repertoires in cytomegalovirus infection. Using its own MiXCR run on the reads, TCRdb lists one record per CDR3 protein. The sample shows a few hundred thousand distinct CDR3 sequences, 15% to 20% of them seen only once. The material sequenced was PBMCs. The receptors stem from a human donor in good health (CMV status not recorded). Some clones in this sample may be carry-over from other donors' samples.

The chain combines TRBV6-6 with TRBJ1-6; D ambiguous. From germline, CDR1 is MNHNY and CDR2 SVGAGI (reference sequence). Trimming pared 2 bases from V and 0 bases from J, leaving 5 bases between. The CDR3 length is 15 residues. The DNA of the CDR3 is TGTGCCAGCAGTTACGCTGACTCCTATAATTCACCCCTCCACTTT. Its protein is CASSYADSYNSPLHF.

This chain connects TRBV6-6 to TRBJ2-5; a weak D match, TRBD1 (5 bases). The CDR3 is 13 residues long. V was shortened by 7 bases and J by 3 bases, with 12 bases between the two germline ends. Germline loops: CDR1 MNHNY, CDR2 SVGAGI (reference sequence). This chain's CDR3 is CASIDAGKETQYF. The CDR3 nucleotides read TGTGCCAGCATCGACGCAGGGAAAGAGACCCAGTACTTC.

The chain is built from TRBV6-4 and TRBJ1-5; D not certain. V was pared by 4 bases and J by 6 bases, with 13 bases between. CDR3 length equals 14 residues. CDR1 MRHNA and CDR2 SNTAGT come from the germline V gene. CDR3 protein: CASSVWAGSQPQHF. The CDR3 nucleotides are TGTGCCAGCAGTGTTTGGGCGGGAAGTCAGCCCCAGCATTTT.

Ten or more counts support this clonotype. The rearrangement links TRBV20-1 to TRBJ1-1; TRBD1 is a possible D gene (5 bases). The CDR3 contains 12 residues. Germline V CDR1 and CDR2: DFQATT, SNEGSKA (reference sequence). With 8 bases removed from V and 0 bases from J, the gap between germline ends came to 10 bases. CDR3: CSLGRLNTEAFF. DNA of the CDR3: TGCAGTCTGGGACGGCTGAACACTGAAGCTTTCTTT.

This clonotype has ten or more counts. The rearrangement joins TRBV7-2 to TRBJ1-3, with 7 positions matching TRBD1. CDR3 length: 17 residues. Germline lookup yields CDR1 SGHTA and CDR2 FQGNSA. V lost 4 bases, J lost 0 bases, and 9 bases stayed unmatched. CDR3 loop: CASSWNPTGPSGNTIYF. CDR3 sequence (DNA): TGTGCCAGCAGCTGGAACCCGACAGGGCCCTCTGGAAACACCATATATTTT.

The rearrangement joins TRBV9 to TRBJ2-1, with TRBD2 identical over 16 bases. Unmatched junction bases numbered 7, after V lost 3 bases and J lost 1 base. CDR1 is SGDLS and CDR2 is YYNGEE in the germline V gene. This CDR3 contains 19 residues. The CDR3 DNA reads TGTGCCAGCAGCGGGAGCGGGACTAGCGGGAGGGATTCCTACAATGAGCAGTTCTTC. Translating it yields CASSGSGTSGRDSYNEQFF.

The chain carries TRBV12-3 or TRBV12-4 and TRBJ2-7; 7 nucleotides line up with TRBD1. This CDR3 has 16 amino acids. Unmatched junction bases numbered 14, after V lost 5 bases and J lost 4 bases. Here the CDR3 DNA reads TGTGCCAGCAGTCCGTTTACAGGGGATAAACGTTACGAGCAGTACTTC. Amino acid sequence: CASSPFTGDKRYEQYF.

The rearrangement joins TRBV5-5 to TRBJ2-7; 7 bases are shared with TRBD1. The CDR3 has 15 amino acids. Germline CDR1 is SGHKS and CDR2 is YYEKEE (reference sequence). V lost 4 bases and J lost 0; bases outside the gene matches: 7. CDR3 protein: CASSTRQGNSYEQYF. CDR3 in DNA: TGTGCCAGCAGCACCCGACAGGGAAACTCCTACGAGCAGTACTTC.

This clonotype was observed many times. This chain connects TRBV7-2 to TRBJ2-3, with TRBD2 as a possible D gene (6 bases). The germline V and J ends were trimmed by 3 bases and 5 bases, with 12 bases remaining between them. The CDR3 length is 14 residues. In germline, CDR1 is SGHTA, CDR2 FQGNSA. The DNA of the CDR3 is TGTGCCAGCAGCTTTGACGGGAGCGGAGATACGCAGTATTTT. This sequence encodes CASSFDGSGDTQYF.

The chain has TRBV11-2 and TRBJ1-4, with 7 positions matching TRBD1. Germline V gene data show CDR1 as SGHAT and CDR2 as FQNNGV. The CDR3 has 15 residues. J was trimmed by 1 base and V by 5 bases; bases with no gene match: 4. In DNA, the CDR3 is TGTGCCAGCAGCCCAGGGGGACTAACTAATGAAAAACTGTTTTTT. As protein: CASSPGGLTNEKLFF.

The chain links TRBV29-1 to TRBJ2-1; TRBD2 matches at 10 bases. From germline, CDR1 is SQVTM and CDR2 ANQGSEA. The ends lost 2 bases at V and 6 bases at J; junction bases unmatched: 7. The CDR3 is 15 residues long. The CDR3 DNA reads TGCAGCGTTGAAACCAGCGGGAGGGCCTTCAATGAGCAGTTCTTC. This codes for CSVETSGRAFNEQFF.

At least ten counts were recorded for this clonotype. The CDR3 sequence: CASSHLGYKTGELFF. CDR3 coding DNA: TGTGCCAGCAGCCATCTAGGTTATAAGACCGGGGAGCTGTTTTTT. This sequence joins TRBV7-2 and TRBJ2-2; D ambiguous. Germline lookup yields CDR1 SGHTA and CDR2 FQGNSA. V was shortened by 5 bases and J by 5 bases, with 15 bases between the two germline ends. CDR3 length equals 15 residues.

This chain uses TRBV9 with TRBJ1-4; perhaps TRBD1 as D (6 bases). The CDR3 has 15 amino acids. Per the germline V gene, CDR1 is SGDLS and CDR2 is YYNGEE. The V gene lost 3 bases and the J gene lost 3 bases, with 12 bases spanning the gap. The CDR3 loop reads CASSATDRPNEKLFF. The CDR3, as DNA: TGTGCCAGCAGCGCGACTGACAGGCCTAATGAAAAACTGTTTTTT.

The gene calls are TRBV7-9 and TRBJ2-5; 13 bases agree with TRBD2. V was clipped by 1 base and J by 2 bases; unmatched bases: 4. Germline lookup yields CDR1 SEHNR and CDR2 FQNEAQ (reference sequence). The CDR3 is 17 amino acids. The DNA for the CDR3 is TGTGCCAGCAGCTTAGGGGGGACTAGCGGGGCACAAGAGACCCAGTACTTC. Amino acids: CASSLGGTSGAQETQYF.

This clonotype was seen repeatedly, ten times or more. This sequence joins TRBV12-3 or TRBV12-4 and TRBJ1-5; 7 bases align to TRBD1. There are 16 residues in the CDR3. J lost 6 bases, V lost 2 bases, and 10 bases had no gene match. The CDR3 region is CASSLISGGYGQPQHF. DNA of the CDR3: TGTGCCAGCAGTTTAATCTCAGGGGGTTATGGTCAGCCCCAGCATTTT.

There are many counts of this clonotype. The V gene is TRBV7-8, the J gene TRBJ2-1; D unresolved. Germline CDR1 is SGHVS and CDR2 is FQNEAQ. Trimming cost V 3 bases and J 2 bases, with 8 bases left between them. The CDR3 runs 14 residues. CDR3 sequence reads: CASSFKPTYNEQFF. As DNA, the CDR3 is TGTGCCAGCAGCTTCAAGCCGACCTACAATGAGCAGTTCTTC.

J is TRBJ2-3 and V is TRBV29-1, with D maybe TRBD1 (6 bases). Trimming took 7 bases from V and 6 from J, leaving 20 bases between them. Per the germline V gene, CDR1 is SQVTM and CDR2 is ANQGSEA. This CDR3 is 14 amino acids long. The CDR3 DNA reads as TGCAGCGCTAAGGCGGCAGGGGCGCTTGATACGCAGTATTTT. As protein: CSAKAAGALDTQYF.

This chain connects TRBV20-1 to TRBJ2-3, with 7 positions matching TRBD1. The germline CDR1 and CDR2 sequences are DFQATT and SNEGSKA (reference sequence). CDR3 length equals 14 residues. V shed 6 bases and J 2 bases; nucleotides not matched to a gene: 8. The CDR3 sequence: CSANPTGITDTQYF. DNA of the CDR3: TGCAGTGCCAATCCGACAGGGATCACAGATACGCAGTATTTT.

The table lists this clonotype with many counts. The chain links TRBV7-8 to TRBJ2-7, with D possibly matching TRBD1 (5 bases). Germline values: CDR1 SGHVS, CDR2 FQNEAQ. V dropped 6 bases and J dropped 2 bases, with 17 bases sitting between them. The CDR3 has 15 residues. CDR3 protein: CASRKYQGVAYEQYF. CDR3 sequence (DNA): TGTGCCAGCAGAAAGTACCAGGGCGTCGCCTACGAGCAGTACTTC.

This CDR3 is CASRRGVEDTQYF. In nucleotides, the CDR3 is TGTGCCAGCCGTCGGGGGGTGGAAGATACGCAGTATTTT. The V call is TRBV6-5, the J call TRBJ2-3, with 7 nucleotides matching TRBD2. Germline V gene data show CDR1 as MNHEY and CDR2 as SVGAGI. The CDR3 spans 13 residues. V lost 8 bases, J lost 5 bases, and 7 bases stayed unmatched.

The V and J genes are TRBV20-1 and TRBJ2-4, with 8 bases identical to TRBD2. The germline gives CDR1 DFQATT, CDR2 SNEGSKA (reference sequence). V trimming: 2 bases; J trimming: 1 base; junction bases outside the gene matches: 13. The CDR3 sequence is 18 residues long. Here the CDR3 DNA reads TGCAGTGCTAGATATTTGACCAGCTCTAGCGGGGCCAAAAACATTCAGTACTTC. It is translated as CSARYLTSSSGAKNIQYF.

CDR3 amino acids: CASSLGGVHSDTQYF. CDR3 nucleotides: TGTGCCAGCAGCTTAGGCGGGGTGCACTCGGATACGCAGTATTTT. The rearrangement joins TRBV7-2 to TRBJ2-3; a possible D gene is TRBD2 (6 bases). The CDR3 has 15 amino acids. V was pared by 1 base and J by 6 bases, with 14 bases between. Germline V gene data show CDR1 as SGHTA and CDR2 as FQGNSA.

This chain uses TRBV18 with TRBJ2-7; D gene unclear. Trimming shortened V by 1 base and J by 6 bases, and 7 bases separated the two germline ends. In germline, CDR1 is KGHSH, CDR2 LQKENI. This CDR3 has 12 residues. The DNA for the CDR3 is TGTGCCAGCTCACCACGATTGGGCGAGCAGTACTTC. It specifies CASSPRLGEQYF.

This clonotype was counted many times. This chain links TRBV7-2 with TRBJ1-2, with D hard to call. V lost 5 bases to trimming and J lost 4 bases, with 14 bases between them. CDR1 is SGHTA and CDR2 is FQGNSA in the germline V gene. The CDR3 is made up of 14 amino acids. CDR3 amino acids: CASSPVDVSYGYTF. Here the CDR3 DNA reads TGTGCCAGCAGCCCCGTGGATGTTTCCTATGGCTACACCTTC.

This clonotype showed up just a few times. The chain uses TRBV12-3 or TRBV12-4 and TRBJ2-7; D is perhaps TRBD1 or TRBD2 (6 bases each). Trimming shortened V by 0 bases and J by 3 bases, and 12 bases separated the two germline ends. There are 15 residues in the CDR3. The CDR3 region is CASSLAAGTNYEQYF. CDR3 DNA sequence: TGTGCCAGCAGTTTAGCGGCGGGGACAAACTACGAGCAGTACTTC.

At least ten counts were recorded for this clonotype. V usage is TRBV27 and J usage is TRBJ2-6; no clear D. In germline, CDR1 is MNHEY, CDR2 SMNVEV (reference sequence). This CDR3 spans 17 amino acids. V shed 4 bases and J shed 0 bases, with 13 bases lying between them. This chain's CDR3 is CASSSPAHYSGANVLTF. The DNA of the CDR3 is TGTGCCAGCAGTTCCCCGGCACACTACTCTGGGGCCAACGTCCTGACTTTC.

The chain employs TRBV18 and TRBJ2-7; TRBD2 is a possible D gene (6 bases). Germline V lookup: CDR1 KGHSH, CDR2 LQKENI. The CDR3 is made up of 13 amino acids. The ends were cut back, 3 bases at V and 6 bases at J, with 12 bases in the middle. The CDR3 DNA sequence: TGTGCCAGCTCACCGGGGACTGCCACCGAGCAGTACTTC. Translated: CASSPGTATEQYF.

CDR3 bases: TGCAGTGCCACCCACAATGAGCAGTTCTTC. Its translation: CSATHNEQFF. The chain combines TRBV20-1 with TRBJ2-1; no clear D gene. Germline V lookup: CDR1 DFQATT, CDR2 SNEGSKA (reference sequence). V was clipped by 6 bases and J by 5 bases, with 5 bases between them. The CDR3 runs to 10 residues.

This clonotype was found a few times. This chain joins TRBV4-3 and TRBJ2-2, with TRBD1 identical over 8 bases. V was clipped by 4 bases and J by 4 bases; unmatched bases: 8. This CDR3 has 16 amino acids. Per germline, CDR1 LGHNA and CDR2 YSLEER. This chain's CDR3 is CASSLLTGTGTGELFF. The CDR3 region has the DNA TGCGCCAGCAGCCTTCTTACCGGGACAGGCACCGGGGAGCTGTTTTTT.